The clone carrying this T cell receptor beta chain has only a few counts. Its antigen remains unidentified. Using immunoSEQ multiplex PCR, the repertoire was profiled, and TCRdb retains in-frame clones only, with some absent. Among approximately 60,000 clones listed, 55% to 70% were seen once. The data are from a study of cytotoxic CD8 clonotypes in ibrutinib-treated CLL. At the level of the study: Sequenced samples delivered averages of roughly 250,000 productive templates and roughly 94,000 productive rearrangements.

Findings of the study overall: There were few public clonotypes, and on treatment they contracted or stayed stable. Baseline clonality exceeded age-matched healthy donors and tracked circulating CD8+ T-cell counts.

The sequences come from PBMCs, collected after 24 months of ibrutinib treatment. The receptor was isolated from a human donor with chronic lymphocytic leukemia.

The DNA of the CDR3 is TGTGCCAGCAGCCCCGGGACTAGCGGGTCGTTTGGAACAGATACGCAGTATTTT. Translation: CASSPGTSGSFGTDTQYF. This chain connects TRBV7-2 to TRBJ2-3; 12 bases map to TRBD2. This CDR3 spans 18 amino acids. Germline CDR1 and CDR2: SGHTA and FQGNSA. J gave up 3 bases and V 5 bases, and 12 bases lay outside the gene matches.